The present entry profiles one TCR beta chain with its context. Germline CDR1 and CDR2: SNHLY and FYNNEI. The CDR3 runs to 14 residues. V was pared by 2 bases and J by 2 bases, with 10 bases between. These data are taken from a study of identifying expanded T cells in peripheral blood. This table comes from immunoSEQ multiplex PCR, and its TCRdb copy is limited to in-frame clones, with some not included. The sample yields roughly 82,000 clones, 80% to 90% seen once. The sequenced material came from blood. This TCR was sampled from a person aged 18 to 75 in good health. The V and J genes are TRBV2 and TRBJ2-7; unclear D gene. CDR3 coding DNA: TGTGCCAGCAGTGAAAGCACTTTAACCTACGAGCAGTACTTC. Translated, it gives CASSESTLTYEQYF.